This T cell receptor beta chain was profiled in a study of graft-versus-host responses after intestinal transplantation. As for the study in general: Recipients had transplants, and these were multivisceral, liver-intestinal, or isolated intestinal. Every recipient had anti-thymocyte globulin induction and approximately three years of tacrolimus plus steroids.

Study-wide points: Individuals who had graft-donor T cell macrochimerism had allografts that showed high graft-versus-host to host-versus-graft clonal ratios. Detection of GvH clones occurred in recipient marrow, and some had their first appearance in ileum or blood.

Germline V CDR1 and CDR2: MDHEN, SYDVKM. V was clipped by 1 base and J by 10 bases; unmatched bases: 3. The CDR3 has 12 amino acids. Worth noting for this clone: Antigen: not known.

Assay used: immunoSEQ multiplex PCR; TCRdb lists only in-frame clones, some missing. The sample lists 75,000 to 100,000 clones; approximately 85% were seen once. The TCR comes from a human patient who received an intestinal transplant, so some T cells may come from the graft donor. J is TRBJ1-2 and V is TRBV28; 7 bases match TRBD1. Sequenced here: PBMCs, sampled 255 days after intestinal transplant. The CDR3 sequence is CASSLYRGSYTF. The CDR3 DNA sequence: TGTGCCAGCAGTTTATACAGGGGTTCCTACACCTTC.